This TCR beta chain was retrieved from a study of Ad26.COV2.S vaccination and SARS-CoV-2 variants. The germline CDR1 and CDR2 sequences are ENHRY and SYGVKD. This CDR3 has 14 residues. Trimming took off 7 bases at V and 2 bases at J, with 12 bases between the two ends. Data came from immunoSEQ multiplex PCR; TCRdb stores just in-frame clones and leaves some out. The table has about 440,000 clones, around 88% seen once; the top ten hold 10% to 15%. General study points: Total T cell responses may have been underestimated by the TCR breadth and depth analyses.

The treatment denotes: around 19 received Ad26.COV2.S at low or high dose, single or two shots; about 5 received placebo; per-sample allocation not given. Each sample was drawn 63 days after the first injection (of vaccine or placebo). Regarding this clone: Its antigen is currently unknown.

The sequencing here drew on peripheral blood, taken in a trial of Ad26.COV2.S vaccine versus placebo. The clonotype was recovered from a person aged 18-60 years who received the Ad26.COV2.S COVID-19 vaccine or a placebo. This chain joins TRBV10-3 and TRBJ1-3, with unresolved D. CDR3 bases: TGTGCCATCACTGGGCGGTTGGCTGGAAACACCATATATTTT. Its protein product is CAITGRLAGNTIYF.